Presented here are 3 T cell receptor beta chains from one specimen sequenced in a study of T cell changes during pregnancy in multiple sclerosis. Measured with immunoSEQ multiplex PCR; TCRdb has only the in-frame clones, and not every one. The table shows some 60,000 clones, with less than 95% occurring only once. The specimen comprised peripheral blood, sampled after pregnancy. Receptor source: a female donor in good health, enrolled as a control in a pregnancy study.

On this clone: One end of the junction is discordant with germline, which a read error may explain. The chain employs TRBV7-9 and TRBJ2-3; no reliable D call. The CDR3 length is 13 residues. The germline gives CDR1 SEHNR, CDR2 FQNEAQ (reference sequence). The DNA for the CDR3 is TGTGCCAGCAGGTTAGGGTCCGAGGATACGCAGTATTTT. Amino acid sequence: CASRLGSEDTQYF.

This clone was detected once. The genes are TRBV28 and TRBJ2-2, with TRBD1 as a possible D gene (5 bases). Germline V gene sequence: CDR1 MDHEN, CDR2 SYDVKM. Trimming removed 5 bases at V and 5 bases at J, with 12 bases between. The CDR3 contains 14 residues. CDR3: CASSVAYRTGELFF. As DNA, the CDR3 is TGTGCCAGCAGTGTCGCTTACAGGACCGGGGAGCTGTTTTTT.

CDR3 loop: CASSMDRAYEQYF. CDR3 in DNA: TGCGCCAGCAGCATGGACAGGGCCTACGAGCAGTACTTC. The genes are TRBV5-1 and TRBJ2-7; 8 positions match TRBD1. Germline CDR1 SGHRS, CDR2 YFSETQ. The ends lost 4 bases at V and 2 bases at J; junction bases unmatched: 2. This CDR3 comprises 13 residues.